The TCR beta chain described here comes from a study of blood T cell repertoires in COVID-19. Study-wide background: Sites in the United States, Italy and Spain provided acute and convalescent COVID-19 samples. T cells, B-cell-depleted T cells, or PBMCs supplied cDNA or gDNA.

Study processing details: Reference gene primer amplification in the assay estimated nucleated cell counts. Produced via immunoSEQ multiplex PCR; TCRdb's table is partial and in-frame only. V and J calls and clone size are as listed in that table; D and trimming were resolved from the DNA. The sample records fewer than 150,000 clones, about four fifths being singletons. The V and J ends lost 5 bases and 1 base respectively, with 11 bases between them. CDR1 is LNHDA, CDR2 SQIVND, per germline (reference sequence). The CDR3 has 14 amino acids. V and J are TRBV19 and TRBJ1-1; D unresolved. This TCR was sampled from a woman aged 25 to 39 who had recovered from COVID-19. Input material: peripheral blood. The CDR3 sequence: CASSPRTQNTEAFF. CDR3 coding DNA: TGTGCCAGTAGTCCCCGGACTCAGAACACTGAAGCTTTCTTT.